In this sample, the clone carrying this T cell receptor (beta chain) turned up once. This entry is derived from a study of T cell responses to AZD1222 COVID-19 vaccine. Germline-derived CDR1 and CDR2 are MNHEY and SVGAGI. The CDR3 runs to 15 residues. With V trimmed by 5 bases and J by 6 bases, 10 bases remained unmatched. TCRdb keeps only in-frame clones here, not all; method: immunoSEQ multiplex PCR. The data hold tens of thousands of clones, with 90% observed a single time. The rearrangement joins TRBV6-5 to TRBJ1-5; TRBD1 agrees at 7 bases. The TCR originated in an adult in good health. The material sequenced was peripheral blood, taken on day 0 of AZD1222 vaccination. The DNA of the CDR3 is TGTGCCAGCAGTCCCTTAGGGGGCTCGGGTCAGCCCCAGCATTTT. As protein: CASSPLGGSGQPQHF.